This paragraph reports one T cell receptor (beta chain). The sample comes from a study of blood T cell repertoires in COVID-19. Study as a whole: Sites across the United States, Italy and Spain contributed samples from acute and convalescent COVID-19. The cDNA or gDNA used as material had been derived from T cells, B-cell-depleted T cells, or PBMCs.

Germline CDR1 GTSNPN, CDR2 SVGIG (reference sequence). V lost 5 bases and J 2 bases, leaving 12 bases between the germline ends. This CDR3 is built from 13 residues. Profiled with immunoSEQ multiplex PCR; TCRdb holds only in-frame clones, not every one. The repertoire includes roughly 57,000 clones, under 85% of them detected once, and approximately 3% sits in the top ten. The chain employs TRBV30 and TRBJ2-5; D might be TRBD2 (6 bases). Sequenced input: peripheral blood. This receptor was obtained from a man between 60 and 75 years old with acute or convalescent COVID-19. The CDR3 here is CAWARDFQETQYF. The DNA of the CDR3 is TGTGCCTGGGCCCGGGACTTTCAAGAGACCCAGTACTTC.